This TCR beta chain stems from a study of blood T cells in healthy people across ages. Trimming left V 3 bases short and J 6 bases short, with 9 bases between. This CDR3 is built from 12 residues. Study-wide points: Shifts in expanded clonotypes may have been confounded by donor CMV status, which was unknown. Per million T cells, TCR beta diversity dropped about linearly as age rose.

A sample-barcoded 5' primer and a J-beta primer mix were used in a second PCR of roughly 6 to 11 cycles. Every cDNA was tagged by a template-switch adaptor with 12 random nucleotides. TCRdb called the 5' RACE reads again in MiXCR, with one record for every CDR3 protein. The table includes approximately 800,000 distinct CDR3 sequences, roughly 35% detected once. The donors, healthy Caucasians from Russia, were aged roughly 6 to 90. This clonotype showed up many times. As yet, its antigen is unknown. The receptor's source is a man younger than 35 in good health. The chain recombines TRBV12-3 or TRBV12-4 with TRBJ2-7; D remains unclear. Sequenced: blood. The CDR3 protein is CASSFKAPEQYF. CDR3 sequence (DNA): TGTGCCAGCAGTTTCAAGGCCCCCGAGCAGTACTTC.